This passage covers 32 T cell receptor beta chains from one sample sequenced in a study of T cell responses to AZD1222 COVID-19 vaccine. Some clones are missing from TCRdb's copy, which holds only in-frame ones; the method was immunoSEQ multiplex PCR. The repertoire holds approximately 80,000 clones, with around 84% as singletons. Sequencing used peripheral blood, obtained on day 0 of AZD1222 vaccination. Every receptor here comes from an adult in good health.

The V call is TRBV4-1, the J call TRBJ2-3, with 7 positions matching TRBD1. CDR3 length: 14 amino acids. The J segment lost 2 bases and the V segment lost 3 bases, leaving 2 bases of the junction unmatched. Germline values: CDR1 MGHRA, CDR2 YSYEKL. In DNA form, the CDR3 reads TGCGCCAGCAGCCAGGGACAGTCCACAGATACGCAGTATTTT. It yields the protein CASSQGQSTDTQYF.

This clone was found once. The gene calls are TRBV19 and TRBJ1-1; 9 bases fit TRBD1. In germline, CDR1 is LNHDA, CDR2 SQIVND (reference sequence). The J segment lost 8 bases and the V segment lost 5 bases, leaving 9 bases of the junction unmatched. CDR3 length: 14 residues. CDR3 region: CASSPGTGGAEAFF. In nucleotides, the CDR3 is TGTGCCAGTAGTCCCGGTACAGGGGGCGCGGAAGCTTTCTTT.

The chain uses TRBV11-1 and TRBJ1-4; tentatively, D is TRBD1 (5 bases). Germline CDR1 is SGHAT and CDR2 is FQDESV (reference sequence). The V and J ends lost 6 bases and 4 bases respectively, with 18 bases between them. This CDR3 spans 16 amino acids. The CDR3 nucleotides are TGTGCCAGCAGAACGCGGGTAGGGGAGAATAATGAAAAACTGTTTTTT. Its protein product is CASRTRVGENNEKLFF.

The CDR3 spells CASSPTLDEQFF. DNA of the CDR3: TGTGCCAGCAGCCCCACCTTGGATGAGCAGTTCTTC. This chain connects TRBV5-4 to TRBJ2-1, with D uncertain. This CDR3 has 12 residues. The V end was cut by 4 bases, the J end by 8 bases, with 10 bases between. From germline, CDR1 is SGHNT and CDR2 YYREEE (reference sequence).

This clone was detected a few times. This chain uses TRBV6-5 with TRBJ1-2; 9 positions match TRBD1. With V trimmed by 6 bases and J by 4 bases, 12 bases remained unmatched. This CDR3 contains 16 residues. Germline V lookup: CDR1 MNHEY, CDR2 SVGAGI. The CDR3 here is CASSYRDRDLGYGYTF. The DNA of the CDR3 is TGTGCCAGCAGCTACCGGGACAGGGATTTGGGCTATGGCTACACCTTC.

Here the CDR3 reads CAWSAELATFFNEQFF. DNA for the CDR3: TGTGCCTGGAGTGCCGAACTAGCGACCTTCTTTAATGAGCAGTTCTTC. The chain has TRBV30 and TRBJ2-1, with 7 bases identical to TRBD2. With V trimmed by 1 base and J by 7 bases, 13 bases remained unmatched. Germline assignment: CDR1 GTSNPN and CDR2 SVGIG (reference sequence). The CDR3 consists of 16 residues. Using reference TRBV30 and TRBJ2-1 for the parts outside the CDR3, the full variable domain is SQTIHQWPATLVQPVGSPLSLECTVEGTSNPNLYWYRQAAGRGLQLLFYSVGIGQISSEVPQNLSASRPQDRQFILSSKKLLLSDSGFYLCAWSAELATFFNEQFFGPGTRLTVL.

This clone occurred once. The V gene is TRBV27, the J gene TRBJ1-6; tentatively, D is TRBD1 (6 bases). Trimming cost V 5 bases and J 6 bases, with 20 bases left between them. Germline CDR1 is MNHEY and CDR2 is SMNVEV (reference sequence). The CDR3 is 17 residues long. The CDR3 region is CASSIRANGQSNSPLHF. CDR3 sequence (DNA): TGTGCCAGCAGTATACGGGCTAATGGACAGTCTAATTCACCCCTCCACTTT.

This chain uses TRBV5-5 with TRBJ2-3; D is uncertain. CDR1 and CDR2 from the germline V gene are SGHKS and YYEKEE (reference sequence). The CDR3 covers 15 residues. V lost 0 bases to trimming and J lost 1 base, with 9 bases between them. The CDR3 DNA follows: TGTGCCAGCAGCTTGGGGCTACGCGGCACAGATACGCAGTATTTT. It codes for CASSLGLRGTDTQYF.

This clone appeared a single time. The V gene is TRBV5-1, the J gene TRBJ2-5, with TRBD1 as a possible D gene (6 bases). V gave up 0 bases and J gave up 3 bases, with 6 bases separating them. This CDR3 has 13 residues. Germline CDR1 is SGHRS and CDR2 is YFSETQ. The CDR3 spells CASSLDREETQYF. The CDR3 bases are TGCGCCAGCAGCTTGGACAGGGAAGAGACCCAGTACTTC.

This chain uses TRBV5-1 with TRBJ1-2; possibly TRBD1 for D (5 bases). The CDR3 spans 13 residues. CDR1 and CDR2 (germline): SGHRS, YFSETQ. Trimming left V 0 bases short and J 8 bases short, with 11 bases between. The DNA of the CDR3 is TGCGCCAGCAGCTTGGAGGGGACTAGGGGCTACACCTTC. This codes for CASSLEGTRGYTF.

The gene calls are TRBV4-2 and TRBJ2-7; D is uncertain. Trimming pared 1 base from V and 3 bases from J, leaving 10 bases between. This CDR3 has 14 amino acids. From germline, CDR1 is LGHNA and CDR2 YNFKEQ. CDR3 sequence (DNA): TGTGCCAGCAGCCAAGGGTTACAAGGCTACGAGCAGTACTTC. This codes for CASSQGLQGYEQYF.

The chain employs TRBV5-5 and TRBJ1-1; 9 bases are shared with TRBD1. V shed 0 bases and J 1 base; nucleotides not matched to a gene: 1. Germline lookup yields CDR1 SGHKS and CDR2 YYEKEE (reference sequence). The CDR3 spans 15 residues. Here the CDR3 DNA reads TGTGCCAGCAGCTTGGGACAGGGGGGGAACACTGAAGCTTTCTTT. Translated: CASSLGQGGNTEAFF.

The chain is built from TRBV19 and TRBJ2-3; 9 nucleotides match TRBD2. Germline loops: CDR1 LNHDA, CDR2 SQIVND (reference sequence). The CDR3 sequence is 15 residues long. The CDR3 here is CATTPGGGASDTQYF. For the CDR3, the DNA is TGTGCAACGACTCCGGGCGGGGGGGCTTCAGATACGCAGTATTTT.

V gene TRBV7-2 combines with J gene TRBJ1-2; D gene uncertain. Germline loops: CDR1 SGHTA, CDR2 FQGNSA. Trimming cost V 5 bases and J 6 bases, with 10 bases left between them. CDR3 length: 12 amino acids. The CDR3 nucleotides read TGTGCCAGCAGCCTCAGGACCAATGGCTACACCTTC. Encoded protein: CASSLRTNGYTF. The full variable domain, completed using reference TRBV7-2 and TRBJ1-2, is GAGVSQSPSNKVTEKGKDVELRCDPISGHTALYWYRQSLGQGLEFLIYFQGNSAPDKSGLPSDRFSAERTGGSVSTLTIQRTQQEDSAVYLCASSLRTNGYTFGSGTRLTVV.

The chain combines TRBV12-3 or TRBV12-4 with TRBJ2-7; D uncertain. V lost 3 bases and J lost 3, with 9 bases in between. This CDR3 contains 13 residues. CDR3 amino acids: CASSLLRNYEQYF. CDR3 bases: TGTGCCAGCAGTTTGTTACGGAACTACGAGCAGTACTTC.

This clone was seen a single time. The chain uses TRBV29-1 and TRBJ2-7, with D maybe TRBD2 (6 bases). The CDR3 runs to 12 residues. Germline lookup yields CDR1 SQVTM and CDR2 ANQGSEA. Trimming pared 1 base from V and 5 bases from J, leaving 9 bases between. The CDR3: CSVEAWGDEQYF. CDR3 nucleotides: TGCAGCGTTGAAGCCTGGGGGGACGAGCAGTACTTC.

DNA for the CDR3: TGTGCCAGTAGTATAGTCCCAGGCGAAGCCAGCAATCAGCCCCAGCATTTT. As protein: CASSIVPGEASNQPQHF. V is TRBV19 and J is TRBJ1-5; D remains ambiguous. Germline loops: CDR1 LNHDA, CDR2 SQIVND (reference sequence). V was shortened by 1 base and J by 1 base, with 14 bases between the two germline ends. This CDR3 spans 17 amino acids. Based on the CDR3 plus reference TRBV19 and TRBJ1-5, the full variable domain is DGGITQSPKYLFRKEGQNVTLSCEQNLNHDAMYWYRQDPGQGLRLIYYSQIVNDFQKGDIAEGYSVSREKKESFPLTVTSAQKNPTAFYLCASSIVPGEASNQPQHFGDGTRLSIL.

This sequence joins TRBV7-8 and TRBJ2-1; 12 bases line up with TRBD2. CDR3 size: 15 residues. Trimming cost V 4 bases and J 7 bases; bases outside gene matches: 5. The germline V gene encodes CDR1 SGHVS and CDR2 FQNEAQ. The CDR3 region is CASSSRLAGENEQFF. DNA of the CDR3: TGTGCCAGCAGCTCGAGACTAGCGGGGGAAAATGAGCAGTTCTTC.

The chain is built from TRBV29-1 and TRBJ1-1; D is ambiguous. CDR3 length: 15 residues. Germline values: CDR1 SQVTM, CDR2 ANQGSEA. V shed 4 bases and J shed 10 bases, with 25 bases lying between them. The CDR3, as DNA: TGCAGCGTTGCCTTACGGCAGGCCGCGCCGGTGGGAGCTTTCTTT. Its protein product is CSVALRQAAPVGAFF.

This chain uses TRBV6-5 with TRBJ2-7; D may correspond to TRBD1 or TRBD2 (5 bases each). Germline V CDR1 and CDR2: MNHEY, SVGAGI. Trimming cost V 6 bases and J 6 bases, with 12 bases left between them. This CDR3 is 12 amino acids long. CDR3 loop: CASRRGVGEQYF. Here the CDR3 DNA reads TGTGCCAGCAGGAGAGGGGTAGGCGAGCAGTACTTC.

V usage is TRBV10-1 and J usage is TRBJ2-3; D uncertain. With 0 bases removed from V and 1 base from J, the gap between germline ends came to 8 bases. Germline values: CDR1 WNHNN, CDR2 SYGVQD (reference sequence). The CDR3 contains 15 residues. The CDR3 region has the DNA TGCGCCAGCAGTGAGTCGGTAACGGGCACAGATACGCAGTATTTT. Its translation: CASSESVTGTDTQYF.

This chain joins TRBV12-5 and TRBJ1-1; D is perhaps TRBD1 (5 bases). Trimming pared 5 bases from V and 4 bases from J, leaving 17 bases between. The CDR3 length is 15 residues. Per the germline V gene, CDR1 is LGHNT and CDR2 is FRNRAP. The CDR3 is CASGPGSAGSTEAFF. CDR3 in DNA: TGTGCTAGTGGTCCCGGATCCGCAGGGAGCACTGAAGCTTTCTTT.

The chain is built from TRBV9 and TRBJ1-6; D unresolved. CDR1 and CDR2 from the germline V gene are SGDLS and YYNGEE. This CDR3 is 13 amino acids long. With 3 bases removed from V and 5 bases from J, the gap between germline ends came to 6 bases. For the CDR3, the DNA is TGTGCCAGCAGCGCGGACGATAATTCACCCCTCCACTTT. Amino acid sequence: CASSADDNSPLHF.

This clone was detected only once. The rearrangement links TRBV5-1 to TRBJ2-7; the match to TRBD1 covers 9 bases. J lost 4 bases, V lost 5 bases, and 10 bases had no gene match. The CDR3 is 15 amino acids. The germline V gene has CDR1 SGHRS and CDR2 YFSETQ. The CDR3 sequence is CASRQEAGQGYEQYF. DNA for the CDR3: TGCGCCAGCAGACAGGAGGCGGGACAGGGATACGAGCAGTACTTC.

The rearrangement uses TRBV2 and TRBJ2-2; D gene ambiguous. The CDR3 is 14 amino acids. The V end lost 0 bases, the J end lost 4 bases, and 6 bases lay between the germline ends. Per the germline V gene, CDR1 is SNHLY and CDR2 is FYNNEI. This CDR3 is CASSEAGFTGELFF. The CDR3 DNA follows: TGTGCCAGCAGTGAAGCGGGATTCACCGGGGAGCTGTTTTTT.

The rearrangement joins TRBV6-5 to TRBJ2-1; TRBD1 matches at 7 bases. The J segment lost 6 bases and the V segment lost 5 bases, leaving 10 bases of the junction unmatched. Looked up from germline, CDR1 is MNHEY and CDR2 is SVGAGI. The CDR3 length is 15 residues. CDR3 loop: CASSRLGQAANEQFF. In DNA, the CDR3 is TGTGCCAGCAGTCGCCTCGGACAGGCGGCCAATGAGCAGTTCTTC.

This clone appeared a single time. The J gene is TRBJ2-5, the V gene TRBV30; the match to TRBD2 covers 10 bases. Germline CDR1 GTSNPN, CDR2 SVGIG (reference sequence). The trim removed 4 bases at V and 4 bases at J, leaving 3 bases unmatched. The CDR3 extends over 13 amino acids. The CDR3 spells CAWNLAGVETQYF. The CDR3 DNA is TGTGCCTGGAATCTAGCGGGAGTAGAGACCCAGTACTTC. Together with reference TRBV30 and TRBJ2-5, the CDR3 gives the full variable domain: SQTIHQWPATLVQPVGSPLSLECTVEGTSNPNLYWYRQAAGRGLQLLFYSVGIGQISSEVPQNLSASRPQDRQFILSSKKLLLSDSGFYLCAWNLAGVETQYFGPGTRLLVL.

The chain combines TRBV6-5 with TRBJ2-3; no reliable D call. The CDR3 length is 13 residues. Trimming removed 4 bases at V and 0 bases at J, with 5 bases between. CDR1 and CDR2 from the germline V gene are MNHEY and SVGAGI. Here the CDR3 DNA reads TGTGCCAGCAGTTCTTTTAGCACAGATACGCAGTATTTT. Residues: CASSSFSTDTQYF.

The count of this clone is one. J is TRBJ1-1 and V is TRBV6-5, with a tentative D call TRBD1 (6 bases). The CDR3 is 14 amino acids. V was pared by 2 bases and J by 2 bases, with 9 bases between. The germline gives CDR1 MNHEY, CDR2 SVGAGI. The CDR3 region has the DNA TGTGCCAGCAGTTACAGGGGGACCAACACTGAAGCTTTCTTT. Protein: CASSYRGTNTEAFF.

This chain uses TRBV5-1 with TRBJ2-5, with 10 bases matching TRBD2. V was clipped by 3 bases and J by 2 bases; unmatched bases: 7. The CDR3 extends over 16 amino acids. Germline lookup yields CDR1 SGHRS and CDR2 YFSETQ. Here the CDR3 DNA reads TGCGCCAGCAGCTCGGGTAGCGGGAGGTTACAAGAGACCCAGTACTTC. Its protein product is CASSSGSGRLQETQYF.

J is TRBJ2-1 and V is TRBV10-2, with 9 bases lining up with TRBD2. The J segment lost 6 bases and the V segment lost 6 bases, leaving 6 bases of the junction unmatched. CDR1 WSHSY and CDR2 SAAADI come from the germline V gene. This CDR3 has 14 amino acids. The CDR3 sequence is CASRDSGRGNEQFF. Here the CDR3 DNA reads TGCGCCAGCAGGGATAGCGGGAGAGGCAATGAGCAGTTCTTC.

The chain has TRBV10-3 and TRBJ1-1; D gene ambiguous. V was clipped by 7 bases and J by 1 base, with 7 bases between them. The CDR3 covers 12 residues. In germline, CDR1 is ENHRY, CDR2 SYGVKD. The CDR3 sequence: CAIKTENTEAFF. In nucleotides, the CDR3 is TGTGCCATCAAAACTGAGAACACTGAAGCTTTCTTT.